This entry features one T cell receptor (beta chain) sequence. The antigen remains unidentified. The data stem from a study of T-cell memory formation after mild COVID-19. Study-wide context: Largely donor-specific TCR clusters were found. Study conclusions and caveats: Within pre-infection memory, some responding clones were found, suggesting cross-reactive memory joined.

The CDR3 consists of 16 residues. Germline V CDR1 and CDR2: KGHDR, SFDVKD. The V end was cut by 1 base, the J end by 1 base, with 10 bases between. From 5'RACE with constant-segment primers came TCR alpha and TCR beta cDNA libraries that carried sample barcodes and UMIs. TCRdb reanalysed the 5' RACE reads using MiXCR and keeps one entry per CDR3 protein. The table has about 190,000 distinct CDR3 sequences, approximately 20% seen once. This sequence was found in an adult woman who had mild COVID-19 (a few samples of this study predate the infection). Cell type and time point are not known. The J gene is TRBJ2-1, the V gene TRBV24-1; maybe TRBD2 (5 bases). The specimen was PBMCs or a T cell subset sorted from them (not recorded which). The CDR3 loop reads CATSDFRGMSYNEQFF. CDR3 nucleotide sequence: TGTGCCACCAGTGATTTTCGGGGTATGTCCTACAATGAGCAGTTCTTC.